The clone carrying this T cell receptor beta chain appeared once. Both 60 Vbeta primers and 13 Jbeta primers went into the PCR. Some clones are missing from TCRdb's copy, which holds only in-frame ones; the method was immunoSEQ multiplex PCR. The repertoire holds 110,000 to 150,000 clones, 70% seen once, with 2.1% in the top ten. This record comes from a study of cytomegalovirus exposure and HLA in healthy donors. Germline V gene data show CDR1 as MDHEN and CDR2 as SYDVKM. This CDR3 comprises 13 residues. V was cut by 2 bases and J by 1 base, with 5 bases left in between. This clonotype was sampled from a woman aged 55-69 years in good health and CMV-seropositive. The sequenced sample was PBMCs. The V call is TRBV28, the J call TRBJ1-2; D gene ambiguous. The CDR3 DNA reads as TGTGCCAGCAGTTTAGGCCTTAACTATGGCTACACCTTC. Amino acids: CASSLGLNYGYTF.